The clone carrying this T cell receptor beta chain was seen only a few times. What it binds is unknown. This sample is part of a study of early T cells in non-severe SARS-CoV-2 infection. General study results and limits: Anti-spike CD8 responses were favored by VDJdb matching, which missed private and CD4 specificities.

Attachment of unique molecular identifiers to individual cDNA molecules was performed. TCRdb recomputed calls from the 5' RACE reads with MiXCR, one row per CDR3 protein. The sample holds roughly 48,000 distinct CDR3 sequences, around 5.6% seen once. Trimming cost V 2 bases and J 1 base; bases outside gene matches: 1. Germline V gene data show CDR1 as LGHDT and CDR2 as YNNKEL (reference sequence). CDR3 length equals 15 residues. Sequencing used whole blood. This chain joins TRBV3-1 and TRBJ2-1; 8 bases map to TRBD2. The sequence derives from an adult who was a healthcare worker with PCR-confirmed SARS-CoV-2 infection or an uninfected control (not recorded which). The DNA for the CDR3 is TGTGCCAGCAGCCAATCTAGCGGGTCCTACAATGAGCAGTTCTTC. This sequence encodes CASSQSSGSYNEQFF.